Listed below are T cell receptor beta chains from one sample, sequenced in a study of T cell changes during pregnancy in multiple sclerosis. This table comes from immunoSEQ multiplex PCR, and its TCRdb copy is limited to in-frame clones, with some not included. Of more than 60,000 clones listed, over 75% are singletons. Sample: peripheral blood, taken before pregnancy. These receptors were obtained from a female donor with multiple sclerosis, enrolled in a pregnancy study. Each CDR3 is given with its conserved first and last residue. A D gene is named only where the DNA matches it firmly. Clone size is stated in some rows and not others, as once, few, many or a class when expanded.

j_call d_call v_call clone_size cdr3_aa cdr3_nt
TRBJ2-1 TRBD1 TRBV5-4 - CASSRPGQGSDEQFF TGTGCCAGCAGCCGGCCGGGACAGGGGTCCGATGAGCAGTTCTTC
TRBJ2-7 TRBD1 TRBV4-1 - CASSPLTGGPYEQYF TGCGCCAGCAGCCCATTGACAGGGGGACCCTACGAGCAGTACTTC
TRBJ1-1 - TRBV11-2 - CASSPRTLLGTEAFF TGTGCCAGCAGCCCTCGGACTCTGTTGGGGACTGAAGCTTTCTTT
TRBJ1-6 - TRBV5-1 once CASQKAPGDNSPLHF TGCGCCAGCCAGAAAGCGCCAGGGGATAATTCACCCCTCCACTTT
TRBJ1-5 TRBD1 TRBV19 - CASSRTGGYQPQHF TGTGCCAGTAGTCGGACAGGGGGCTATCAGCCCCAGCATTTT
TRBJ1-2 - TRBV11-2 - CASSSTGFRVYTF TGTGCCAGCAGCTCCACGGGGTTTCGCGTCTACACCTTC
TRBJ2-7 - TRBV5-1 - CASRVDSYEQYF TGCGCCAGCAGGGTAGACTCCTACGAGCAGTACTTC
TRBJ1-1 TRBD1 TRBV11-2 - CASSLRDRVNEAFF TGTGCCAGCAGCCTCCGGGACAGGGTTAATGAAGCTTTCTTT
TRBJ1-6 - TRBV30 - CAWSPQGYSPLHF TGTGCCTGGAGTCCTCAGGGGTATTCACCCCTCCACTTT
TRBJ2-1 TRBD1 TRBV9 - CASNGGQGQFNEQFF TGTGCCAGCAATGGGGGACAGGGTCAATTTAATGAGCAGTTCTTC
TRBJ1-3 TRBD1 TRBV18 once CASSPLTGGPGNTIYF TGTGCCAGCTCACCACTTACAGGGGGCCCTGGAAACACCATATATTTT
TRBJ2-1 TRBD2 TRBV14 - CASSQRGAASYNEQFF TGTGCCAGCAGCCAGCGGGGGGCCGCCTCCTACAATGAGCAGTTCTTC
TRBJ2-5 TRBD1 TRBV18 - CASSPGQLETQYF TGTGCCAGCTCACCGGGACAGTTAGAGACCCAGTACTTC